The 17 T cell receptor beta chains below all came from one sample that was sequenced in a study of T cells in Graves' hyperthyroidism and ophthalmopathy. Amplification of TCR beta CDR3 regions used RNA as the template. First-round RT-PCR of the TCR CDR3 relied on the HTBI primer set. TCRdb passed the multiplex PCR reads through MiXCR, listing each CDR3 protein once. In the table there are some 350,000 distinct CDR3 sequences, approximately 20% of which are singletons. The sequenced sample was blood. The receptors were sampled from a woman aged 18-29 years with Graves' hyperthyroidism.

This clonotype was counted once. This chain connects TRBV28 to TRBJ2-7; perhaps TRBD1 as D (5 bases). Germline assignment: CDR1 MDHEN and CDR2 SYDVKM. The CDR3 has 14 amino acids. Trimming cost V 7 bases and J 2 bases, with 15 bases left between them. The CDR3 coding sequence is TGTGCCAGCAACCATAGACAGCCTCCCTACGAGCAGTACTTC. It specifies CASNHRQPPYEQYF.

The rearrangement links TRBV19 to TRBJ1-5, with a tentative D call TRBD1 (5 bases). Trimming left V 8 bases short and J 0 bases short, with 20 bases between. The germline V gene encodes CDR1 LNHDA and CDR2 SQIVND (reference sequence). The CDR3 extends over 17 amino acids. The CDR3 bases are TGTGCCAGTTCTCGGTGGCAGGGATTCTATAGCAATCAGCCCCAGCATTTT. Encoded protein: CASSRWQGFYSNQPQHF.

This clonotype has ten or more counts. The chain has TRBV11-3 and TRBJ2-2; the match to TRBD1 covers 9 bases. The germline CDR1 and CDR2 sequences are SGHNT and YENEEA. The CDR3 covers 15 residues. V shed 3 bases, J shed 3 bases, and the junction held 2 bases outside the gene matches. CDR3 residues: CASSLGQGDTGELFF. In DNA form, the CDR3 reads TGTGCCAGCAGCTTGGGACAGGGTGACACCGGGGAGCTGTTTTTT.

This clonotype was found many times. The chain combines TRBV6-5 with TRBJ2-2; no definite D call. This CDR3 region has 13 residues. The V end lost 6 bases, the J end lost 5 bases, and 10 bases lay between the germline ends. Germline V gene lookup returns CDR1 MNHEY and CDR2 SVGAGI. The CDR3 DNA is TGTGCCAGCAGGAGTCCGAGAACCGGGGAGCTGTTTTTT. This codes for CASRSPRTGELFF.

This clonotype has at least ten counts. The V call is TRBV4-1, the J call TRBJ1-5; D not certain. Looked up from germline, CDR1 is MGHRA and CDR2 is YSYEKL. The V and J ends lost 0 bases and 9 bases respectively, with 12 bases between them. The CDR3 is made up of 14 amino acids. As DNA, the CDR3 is TGCGCCAGCAGCCAAGAGCGGGCCCAACGGCCCCAGCATTTT. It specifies CASSQERAQRPQHF.

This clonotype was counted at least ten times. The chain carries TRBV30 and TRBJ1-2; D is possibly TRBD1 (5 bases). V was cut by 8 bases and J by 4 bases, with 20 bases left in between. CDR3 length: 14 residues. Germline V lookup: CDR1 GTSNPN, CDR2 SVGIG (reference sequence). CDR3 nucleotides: TGTGCCCTGGCCCCCCAGGGCGGTAGCTATGGCTACACCTTC. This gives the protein CALAPQGGSYGYTF.

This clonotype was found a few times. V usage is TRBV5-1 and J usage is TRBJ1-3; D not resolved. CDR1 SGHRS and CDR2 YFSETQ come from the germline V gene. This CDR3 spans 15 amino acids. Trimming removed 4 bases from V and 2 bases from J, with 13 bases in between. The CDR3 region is CASSEPRPTGNTIYF. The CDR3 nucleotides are TGCGCCAGCAGCGAACCCCGACCAACTGGAAACACCATATATTTT.

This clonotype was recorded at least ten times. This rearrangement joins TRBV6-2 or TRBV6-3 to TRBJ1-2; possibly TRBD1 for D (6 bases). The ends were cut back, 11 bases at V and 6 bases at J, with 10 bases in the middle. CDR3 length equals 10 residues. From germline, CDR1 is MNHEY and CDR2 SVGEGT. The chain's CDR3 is CAAEGDGYTF. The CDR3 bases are TGTGCCGCCGAGGGGGATGGCTACACCTTC.

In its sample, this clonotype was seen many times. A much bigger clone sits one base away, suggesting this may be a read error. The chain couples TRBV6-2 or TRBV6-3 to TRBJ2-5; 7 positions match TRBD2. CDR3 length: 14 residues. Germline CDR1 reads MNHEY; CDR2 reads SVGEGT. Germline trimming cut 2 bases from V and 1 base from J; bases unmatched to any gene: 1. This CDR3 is CASSYGTIQETQYF. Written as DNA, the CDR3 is TGTGCCAGCAGTTACGGGACTATCCAAGAGACCCAGTACTTC.

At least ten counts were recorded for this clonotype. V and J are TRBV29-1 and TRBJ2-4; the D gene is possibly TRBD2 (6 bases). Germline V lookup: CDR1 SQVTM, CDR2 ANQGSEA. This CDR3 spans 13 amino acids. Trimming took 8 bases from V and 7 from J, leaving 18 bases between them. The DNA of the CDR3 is TGCAGCTCCTTTGTGGTTGGGGGGAACATTCAGTACTTC. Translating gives CSSFVVGGNIQYF.

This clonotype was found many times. The CDR3 nucleotides read TGTGCCAGCAGTTTAGTGGGTTTGAGCGAGCAGTACTTC. Translated, it gives CASSLVGLSEQYF. This chain links TRBV12-3 or TRBV12-4 with TRBJ2-7; D unresolved. Trimming removed 1 base at V and 6 bases at J, with 10 bases between. The CDR3 consists of 13 residues.

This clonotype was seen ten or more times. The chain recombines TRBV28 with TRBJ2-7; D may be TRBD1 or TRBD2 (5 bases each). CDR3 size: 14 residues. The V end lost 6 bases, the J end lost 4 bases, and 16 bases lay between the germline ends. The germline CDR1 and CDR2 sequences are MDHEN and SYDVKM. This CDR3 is CASSYEGSIYEQYF. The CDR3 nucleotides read TGTGCCAGCAGCTATGAGGGGTCCATTTACGAGCAGTACTTC. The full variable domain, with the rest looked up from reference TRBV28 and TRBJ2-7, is DVKVTQSSRYLVKRTGEKVFLECVQDMDHENMFWYRQDPGLGLRLIYFSYDVKMKEKGDIPEGYSVSREKKERFSLILESASTNQTSMYLCASSYEGSIYEQYFGPGTRLTVT.

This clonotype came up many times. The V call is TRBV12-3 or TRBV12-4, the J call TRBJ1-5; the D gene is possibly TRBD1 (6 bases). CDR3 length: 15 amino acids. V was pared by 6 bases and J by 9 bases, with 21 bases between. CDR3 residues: CASSRGAQGVWPQHF. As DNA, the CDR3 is TGTGCCAGCAGCCGGGGGGCACAAGGGGTATGGCCCCAGCATTTT.

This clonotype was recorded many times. As DNA, the CDR3 is TGCAGTGCTAGAGAGGGGAGATCTGAAGCTTTCTTT. Its protein product is CSAREGRSEAFF. The V and J genes are TRBV20-1 and TRBJ1-1; D gene ambiguous. The germline CDR1 and CDR2 sequences are DFQATT and SNEGSKA (reference sequence). Trimming shortened V by 0 bases and J by 6 bases, and 8 bases separated the two germline ends. CDR3 length: 12 residues.

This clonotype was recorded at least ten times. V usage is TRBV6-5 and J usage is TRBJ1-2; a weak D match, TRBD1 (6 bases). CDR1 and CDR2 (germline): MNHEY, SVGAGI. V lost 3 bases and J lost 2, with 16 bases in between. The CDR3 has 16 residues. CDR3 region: CASSYRYRASNYGYTF. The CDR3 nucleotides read TGTGCCAGCAGTTATCGTTACAGGGCTTCAAACTATGGCTACACCTTC.

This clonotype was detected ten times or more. The CDR3 protein is CASSQVPGLGSYEQYF. The CDR3 region has the DNA TGTGCCAGCAGCCAAGTTCCGGGCTTGGGCTCCTACGAGCAGTACTTC. The chain combines TRBV7-6 with TRBJ2-7; D ambiguous. CDR1 and CDR2 (germline): SGHVS, FNYEAQ. The CDR3 is 16 residues long. Trimming took off 5 bases at V and 0 bases at J, with 17 bases between the two ends.

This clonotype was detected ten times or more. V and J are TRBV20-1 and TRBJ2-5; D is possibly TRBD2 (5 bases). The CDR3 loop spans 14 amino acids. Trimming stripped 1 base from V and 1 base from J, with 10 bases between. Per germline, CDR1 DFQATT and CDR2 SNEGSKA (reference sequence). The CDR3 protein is CSARGGGPQETQYF. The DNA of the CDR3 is TGCAGTGCTAGAGGAGGCGGGCCCCAAGAGACCCAGTACTTC.